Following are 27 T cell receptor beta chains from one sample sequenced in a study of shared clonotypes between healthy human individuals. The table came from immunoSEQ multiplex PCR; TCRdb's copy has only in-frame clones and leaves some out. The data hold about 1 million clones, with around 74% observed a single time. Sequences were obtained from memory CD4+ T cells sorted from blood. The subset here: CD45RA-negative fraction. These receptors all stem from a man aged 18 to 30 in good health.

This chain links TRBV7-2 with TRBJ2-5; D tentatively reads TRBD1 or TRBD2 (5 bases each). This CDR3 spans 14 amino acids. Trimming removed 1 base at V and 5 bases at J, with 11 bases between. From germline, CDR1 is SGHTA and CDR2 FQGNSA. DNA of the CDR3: TGTGCCAGCAGCTTAGGACGGGGCGGGGAGACCCAGTACTTC. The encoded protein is CASSLGRGGETQYF.

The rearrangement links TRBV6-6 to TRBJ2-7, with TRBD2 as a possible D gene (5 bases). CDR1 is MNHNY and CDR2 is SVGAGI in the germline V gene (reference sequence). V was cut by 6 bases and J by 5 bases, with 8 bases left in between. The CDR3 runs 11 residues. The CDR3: CASRGRDEQYF. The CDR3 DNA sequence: TGTGCCAGCAGAGGGCGGGACGAGCAGTACTTC.

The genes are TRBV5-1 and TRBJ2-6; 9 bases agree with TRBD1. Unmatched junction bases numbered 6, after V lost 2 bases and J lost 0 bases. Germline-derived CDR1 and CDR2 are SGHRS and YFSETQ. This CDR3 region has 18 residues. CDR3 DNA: TGCGCCAGCAGCTTAAGACAGGGGGTAAGCTCTGGGGCCAACGTCCTGACTTTC. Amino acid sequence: CASSLRQGVSSGANVLTF.

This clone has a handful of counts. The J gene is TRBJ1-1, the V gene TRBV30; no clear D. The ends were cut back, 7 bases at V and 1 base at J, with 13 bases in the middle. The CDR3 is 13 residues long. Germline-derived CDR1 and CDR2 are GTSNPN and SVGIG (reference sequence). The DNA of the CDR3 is TGTGCCTCCTGGACCCTAACGAACACTGAAGCTTTCTTT. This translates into CASWTLTNTEAFF. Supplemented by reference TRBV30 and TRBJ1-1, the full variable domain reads SQTIHQWPATLVQPVGSPLSLECTVEGTSNPNLYWYRQAAGRGLQLLFYSVGIGQISSEVPQNLSASRPQDRQFILSSKKLLLSDSGFYLCASWTLTNTEAFFGQGTRLTVV.

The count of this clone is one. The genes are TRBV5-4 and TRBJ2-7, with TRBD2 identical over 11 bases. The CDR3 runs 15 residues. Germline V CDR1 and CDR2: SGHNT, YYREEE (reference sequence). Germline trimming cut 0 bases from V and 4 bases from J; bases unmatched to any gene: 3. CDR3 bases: TGTGCCAGCAGCTTGGGGACTAGCGGGTTATACGAGCAGTACTTC. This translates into CASSLGTSGLYEQYF.

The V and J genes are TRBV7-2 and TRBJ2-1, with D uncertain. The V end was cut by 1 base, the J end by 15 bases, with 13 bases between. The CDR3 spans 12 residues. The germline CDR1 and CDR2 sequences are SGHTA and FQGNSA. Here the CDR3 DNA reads TGTGCCAGCAGCTTAGGACGGGTGGATATGTTCTTC. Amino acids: CASSLGRVDMFF. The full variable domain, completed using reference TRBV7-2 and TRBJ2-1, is GAGVSQSPSNKVTEKGKDVELRCDPISGHTALYWYRQSLGQGLEFLIYFQGNSAPDKSGLPSDRFSAERTGGSVSTLTIQRTQQEDSAVYLCASSLGRVDMFFGPGTRLTVL.

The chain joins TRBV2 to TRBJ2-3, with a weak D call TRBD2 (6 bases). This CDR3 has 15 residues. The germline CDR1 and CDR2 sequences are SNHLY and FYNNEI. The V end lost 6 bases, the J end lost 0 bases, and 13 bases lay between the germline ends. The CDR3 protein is CASRERVTSTDTQYF. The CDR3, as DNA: TGTGCCAGCAGAGAGCGGGTGACTAGCACAGATACGCAGTATTTT.

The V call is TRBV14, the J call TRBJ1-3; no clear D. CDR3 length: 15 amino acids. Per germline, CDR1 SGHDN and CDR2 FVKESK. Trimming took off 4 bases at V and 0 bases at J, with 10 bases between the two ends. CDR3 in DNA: TGTGCCAGCAGCCTTGGACGGAACTCTGGAAACACCATATATTTT. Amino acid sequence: CASSLGRNSGNTIYF.

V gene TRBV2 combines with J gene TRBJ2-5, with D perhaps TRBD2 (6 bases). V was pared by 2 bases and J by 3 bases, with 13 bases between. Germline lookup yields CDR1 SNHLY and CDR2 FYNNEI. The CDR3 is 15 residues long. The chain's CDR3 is CASSERGGTEETQYF. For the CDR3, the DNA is TGTGCCAGCAGTGAAAGGGGCGGGACTGAAGAGACCCAGTACTTC. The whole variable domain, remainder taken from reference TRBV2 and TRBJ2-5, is EPEVTQTPSHQVTQMGQEVILRCVPISNHLYFYWYRQILGQKVEFLVSFYNNEISEKSEIFDDQFSVERPDGSNFTLKIRSTKLEDSAMYFCASSERGGTEETQYFGPGTRLLVL.

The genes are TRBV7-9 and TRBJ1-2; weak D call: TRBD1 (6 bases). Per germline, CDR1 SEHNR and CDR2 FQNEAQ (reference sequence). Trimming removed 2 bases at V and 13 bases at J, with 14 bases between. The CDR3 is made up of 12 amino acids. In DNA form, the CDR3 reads TGTGCCAGCAGCTTAAGAGTTCAGGGGTTCACCTTC. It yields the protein CASSLRVQGFTF.

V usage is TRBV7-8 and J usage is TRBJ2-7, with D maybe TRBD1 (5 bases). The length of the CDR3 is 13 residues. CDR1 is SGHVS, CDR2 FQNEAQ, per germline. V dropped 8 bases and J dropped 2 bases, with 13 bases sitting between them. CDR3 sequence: CASSRQRTYEQYF. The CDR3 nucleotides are TGTGCCAGCTCCCGACAGCGCACCTACGAGCAGTACTTC.

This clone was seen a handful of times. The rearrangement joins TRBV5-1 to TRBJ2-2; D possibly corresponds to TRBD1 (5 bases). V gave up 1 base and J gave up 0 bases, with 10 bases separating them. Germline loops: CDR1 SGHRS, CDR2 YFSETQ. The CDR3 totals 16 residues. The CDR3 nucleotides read TGCGCCAGCAGCTTGTACAGGATTACGAACACCGGGGAGCTGTTTTTT. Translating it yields CASSLYRITNTGELFF.

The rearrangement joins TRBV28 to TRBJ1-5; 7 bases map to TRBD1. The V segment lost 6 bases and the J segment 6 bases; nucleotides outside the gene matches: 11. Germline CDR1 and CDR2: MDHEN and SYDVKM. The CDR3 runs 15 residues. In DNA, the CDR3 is TGTGCCAGCAGCGAAGGGACAGAGGGGCGTCAGCCCCAGCATTTT. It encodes CASSEGTEGRQPQHF.

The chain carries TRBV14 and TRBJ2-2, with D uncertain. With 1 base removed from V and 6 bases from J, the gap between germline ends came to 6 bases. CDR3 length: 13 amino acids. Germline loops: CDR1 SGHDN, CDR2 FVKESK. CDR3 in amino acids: CASSQVESGELFF. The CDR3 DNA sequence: TGTGCCAGCAGCCAAGTTGAGTCCGGGGAGCTGTTTTTT.

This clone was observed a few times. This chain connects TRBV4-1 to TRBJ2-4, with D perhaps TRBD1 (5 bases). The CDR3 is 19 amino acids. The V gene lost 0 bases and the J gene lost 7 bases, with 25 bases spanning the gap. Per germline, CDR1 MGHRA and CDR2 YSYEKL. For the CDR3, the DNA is TGCGCCAGCAGCCAAGATTTGGGGTTGGTGGGCCGTAAGGGGAACATTCAGTACTTC. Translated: CASSQDLGLVGRKGNIQYF.

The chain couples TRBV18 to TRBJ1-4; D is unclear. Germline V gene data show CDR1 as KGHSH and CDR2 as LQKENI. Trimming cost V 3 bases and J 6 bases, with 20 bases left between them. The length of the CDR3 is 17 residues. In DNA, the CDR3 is TGTGCCAGCTCACCGGGCTCCTCCGGGCTAAGGGATGAAAAACTGTTTTTT. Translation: CASSPGSSGLRDEKLFF.

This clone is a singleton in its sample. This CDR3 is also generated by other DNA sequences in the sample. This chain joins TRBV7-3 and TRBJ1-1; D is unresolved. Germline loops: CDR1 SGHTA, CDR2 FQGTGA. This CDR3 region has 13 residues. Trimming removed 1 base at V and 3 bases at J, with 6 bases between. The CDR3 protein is CASSLNRDTEAFF. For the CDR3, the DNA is TGTGCCAGCAGCTTAAATAGGGACACTGAAGCTTTCTTT.

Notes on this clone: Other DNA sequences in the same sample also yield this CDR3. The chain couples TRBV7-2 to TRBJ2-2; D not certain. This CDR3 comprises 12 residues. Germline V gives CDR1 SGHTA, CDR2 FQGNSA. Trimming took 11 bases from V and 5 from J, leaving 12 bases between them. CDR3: CASSLGTGELFF. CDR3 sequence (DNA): TGTGCCTCCTCGTTGGGGACCGGGGAGCTGTTTTTT.

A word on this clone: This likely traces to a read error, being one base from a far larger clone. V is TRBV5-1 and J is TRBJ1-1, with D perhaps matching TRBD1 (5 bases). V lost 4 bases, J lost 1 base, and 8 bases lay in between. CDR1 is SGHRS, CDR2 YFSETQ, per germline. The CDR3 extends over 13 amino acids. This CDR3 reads CASSQGENTEAFF. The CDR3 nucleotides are TGCGCCAGCAGCCAGGGAGAGAACACTGAAGCTTTCTTT.

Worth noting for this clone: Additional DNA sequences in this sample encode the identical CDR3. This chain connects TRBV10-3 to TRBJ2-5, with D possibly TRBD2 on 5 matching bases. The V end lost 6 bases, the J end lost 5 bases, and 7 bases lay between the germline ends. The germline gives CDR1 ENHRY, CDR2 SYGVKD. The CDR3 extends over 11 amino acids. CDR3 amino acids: CAIRGGETQYF. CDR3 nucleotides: TGTGCCATCAGAGGCGGGGAGACCCAGTACTTC.

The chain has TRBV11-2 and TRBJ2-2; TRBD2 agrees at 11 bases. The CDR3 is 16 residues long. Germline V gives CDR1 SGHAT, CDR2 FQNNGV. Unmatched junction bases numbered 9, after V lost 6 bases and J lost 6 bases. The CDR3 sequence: CASSYSGRGRAGELFF. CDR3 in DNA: TGTGCCAGCAGTTATAGCGGGAGGGGGCGTGCCGGGGAGCTGTTTTTT.

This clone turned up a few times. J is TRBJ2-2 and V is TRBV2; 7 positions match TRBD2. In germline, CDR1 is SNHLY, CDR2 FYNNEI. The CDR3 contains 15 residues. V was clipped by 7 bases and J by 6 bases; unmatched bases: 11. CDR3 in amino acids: CASTPGEGVAGELFF. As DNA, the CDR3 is TGTGCCAGCACCCCGGGGGAGGGAGTGGCCGGGGAGCTGTTTTTT.

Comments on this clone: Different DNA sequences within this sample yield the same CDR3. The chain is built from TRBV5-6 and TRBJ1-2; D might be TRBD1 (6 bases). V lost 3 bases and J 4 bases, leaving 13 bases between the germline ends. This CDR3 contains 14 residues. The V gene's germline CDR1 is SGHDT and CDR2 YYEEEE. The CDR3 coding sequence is TGTGCCAGCAGCTCCAGGGGACTGGGCTATGGCTACACCTTC. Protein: CASSSRGLGYGYTF.

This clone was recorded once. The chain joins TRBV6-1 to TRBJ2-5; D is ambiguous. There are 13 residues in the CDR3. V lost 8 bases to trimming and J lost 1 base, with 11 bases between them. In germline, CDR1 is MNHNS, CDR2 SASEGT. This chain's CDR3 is CASHPSSQETQYF. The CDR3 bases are TGTGCCAGCCATCCGTCATCCCAAGAGACCCAGTACTTC.

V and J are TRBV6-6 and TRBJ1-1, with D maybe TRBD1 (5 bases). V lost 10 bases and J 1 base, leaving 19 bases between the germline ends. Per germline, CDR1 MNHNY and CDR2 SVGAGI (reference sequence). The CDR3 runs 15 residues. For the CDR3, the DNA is TGTGCCACCCAACCTAGAGCAGGGACGAACACTGAAGCTTTCTTT. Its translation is CATQPRAGTNTEAFF.

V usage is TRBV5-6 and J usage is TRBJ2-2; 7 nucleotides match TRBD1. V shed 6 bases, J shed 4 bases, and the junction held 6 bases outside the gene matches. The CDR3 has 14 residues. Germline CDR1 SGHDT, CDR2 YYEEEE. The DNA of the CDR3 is TGTGCCAGCAACTACAGGGGAAGCACCGGGGAGCTGTTTTTT. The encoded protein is CASNYRGSTGELFF. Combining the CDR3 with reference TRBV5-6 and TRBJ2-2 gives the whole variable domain DAGVTQSPTHLIKTRGQQVTLRCSPKSGHDTVSWYQQALGQGPQFIFQYYEEEERQRGNFPDRFSGHQFPNYSSELNVNALLLGDSALYLCASNYRGSTGELFFGEGSRLTVL.

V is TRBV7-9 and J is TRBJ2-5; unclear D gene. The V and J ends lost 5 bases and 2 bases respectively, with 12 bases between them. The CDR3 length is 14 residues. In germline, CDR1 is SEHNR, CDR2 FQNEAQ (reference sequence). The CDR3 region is CASSAGSQQETQYF. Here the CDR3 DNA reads TGTGCCAGCAGCGCCGGGTCACAACAAGAGACCCAGTACTTC.